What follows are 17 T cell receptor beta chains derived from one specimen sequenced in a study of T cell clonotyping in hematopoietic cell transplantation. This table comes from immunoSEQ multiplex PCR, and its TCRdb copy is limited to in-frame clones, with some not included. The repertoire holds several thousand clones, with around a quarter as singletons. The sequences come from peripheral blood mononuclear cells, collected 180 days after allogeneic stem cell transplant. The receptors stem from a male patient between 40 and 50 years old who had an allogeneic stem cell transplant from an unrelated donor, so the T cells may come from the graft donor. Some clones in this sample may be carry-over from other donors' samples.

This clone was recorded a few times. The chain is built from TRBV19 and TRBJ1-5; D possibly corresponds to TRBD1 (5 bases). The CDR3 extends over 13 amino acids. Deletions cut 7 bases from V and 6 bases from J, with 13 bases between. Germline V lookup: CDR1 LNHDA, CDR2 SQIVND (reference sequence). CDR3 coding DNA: TGTGCCAGTAAATCGGGACCGACTCAGCCCCAGCATTTT. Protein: CASKSGPTQPQHF.

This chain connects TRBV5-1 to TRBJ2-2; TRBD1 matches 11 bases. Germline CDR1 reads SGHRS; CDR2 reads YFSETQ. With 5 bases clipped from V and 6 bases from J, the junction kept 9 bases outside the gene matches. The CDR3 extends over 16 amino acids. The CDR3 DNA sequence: TGCGCCAGCAGTTATCAACCGGGACAGGGGGCCGGGGAGCTGTTTTTT. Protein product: CASSYQPGQGAGELFF.

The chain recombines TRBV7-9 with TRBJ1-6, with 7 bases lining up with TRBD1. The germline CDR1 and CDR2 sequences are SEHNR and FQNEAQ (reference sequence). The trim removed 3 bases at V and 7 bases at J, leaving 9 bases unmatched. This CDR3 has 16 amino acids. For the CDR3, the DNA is TGTGCCAGCAGCTTTTATGGCCAGGGGGACAATTCACCCCTCCACTTT. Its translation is CASSFYGQGDNSPLHF. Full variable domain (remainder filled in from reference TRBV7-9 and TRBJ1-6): DTGVSQNPRHKITKRGQNVTFRCDPISEHNRLYWYRQTLGQGPEFLTYFQNEAQLEKSRLLSDRFSAERPKGSFSTLEIQRTEQGDSAMYLCASSFYGQGDNSPLHFGNGTRLTVT.

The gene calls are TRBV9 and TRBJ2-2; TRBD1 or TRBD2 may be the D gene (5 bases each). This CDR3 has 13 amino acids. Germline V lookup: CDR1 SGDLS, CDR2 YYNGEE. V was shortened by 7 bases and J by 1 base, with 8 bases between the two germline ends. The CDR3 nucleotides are TGTGCCAGCGCAGGGAGGAACACCGGGGAGCTGTTTTTT. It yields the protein CASAGRNTGELFF.

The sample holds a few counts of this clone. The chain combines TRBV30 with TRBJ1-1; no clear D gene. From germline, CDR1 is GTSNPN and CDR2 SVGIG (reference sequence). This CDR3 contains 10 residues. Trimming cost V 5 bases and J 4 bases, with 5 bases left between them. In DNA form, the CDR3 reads TGTGCCTGGGGGTTCACTGAAGCTTTCTTT. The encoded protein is CAWGFTEAFF.

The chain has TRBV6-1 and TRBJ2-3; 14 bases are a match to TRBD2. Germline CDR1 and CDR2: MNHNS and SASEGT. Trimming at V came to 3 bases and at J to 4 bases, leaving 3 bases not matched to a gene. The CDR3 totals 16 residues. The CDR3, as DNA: TGTGCCAGCAGTGAGGGGACTAGCGGGAGATCAGATACGCAGTATTTT. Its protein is CASSEGTSGRSDTQYF.

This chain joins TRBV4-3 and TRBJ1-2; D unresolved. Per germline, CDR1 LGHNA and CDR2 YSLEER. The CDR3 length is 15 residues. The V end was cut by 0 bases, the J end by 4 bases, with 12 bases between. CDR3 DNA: TGCGCCAGCAGCCAAGAACCCGAGCCCTTCTATGGCTACACCTTC. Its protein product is CASSQEPEPFYGYTF.

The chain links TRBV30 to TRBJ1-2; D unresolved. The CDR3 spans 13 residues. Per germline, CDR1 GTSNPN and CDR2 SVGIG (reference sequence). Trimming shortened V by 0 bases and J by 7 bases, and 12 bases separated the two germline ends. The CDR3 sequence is CAWSVQGFGGYTF. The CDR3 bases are TGTGCCTGGAGTGTACAAGGGTTCGGTGGCTACACCTTC.

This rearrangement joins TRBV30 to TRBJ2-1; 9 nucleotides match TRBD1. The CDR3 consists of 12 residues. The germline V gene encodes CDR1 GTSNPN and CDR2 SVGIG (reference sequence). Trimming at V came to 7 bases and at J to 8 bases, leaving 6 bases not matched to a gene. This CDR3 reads CASGQGIDEQFF. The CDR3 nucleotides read TGTGCCTCTGGACAGGGGATCGATGAGCAGTTCTTC. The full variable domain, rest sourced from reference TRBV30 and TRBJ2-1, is SQTIHQWPATLVQPVGSPLSLECTVEGTSNPNLYWYRQAAGRGLQLLFYSVGIGQISSEVPQNLSASRPQDRQFILSSKKLLLSDSGFYLCASGQGIDEQFFGPGTRLTVL.

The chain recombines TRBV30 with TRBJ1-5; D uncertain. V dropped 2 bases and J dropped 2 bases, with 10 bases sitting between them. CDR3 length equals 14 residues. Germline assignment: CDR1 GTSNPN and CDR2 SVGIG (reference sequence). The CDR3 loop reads CAWSKEIGNQPQHF. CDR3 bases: TGTGCCTGGAGTAAGGAGATTGGCAATCAGCCCCAGCATTTT.

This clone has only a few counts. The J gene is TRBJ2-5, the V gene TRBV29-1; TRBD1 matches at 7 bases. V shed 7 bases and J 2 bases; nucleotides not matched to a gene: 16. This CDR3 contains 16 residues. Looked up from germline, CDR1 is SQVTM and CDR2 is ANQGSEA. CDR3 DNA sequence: TGCAGCGCACAGAACCTACTGGGGACAGCGCAAGAGACCCAGTACTTC. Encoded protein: CSAQNLLGTAQETQYF.

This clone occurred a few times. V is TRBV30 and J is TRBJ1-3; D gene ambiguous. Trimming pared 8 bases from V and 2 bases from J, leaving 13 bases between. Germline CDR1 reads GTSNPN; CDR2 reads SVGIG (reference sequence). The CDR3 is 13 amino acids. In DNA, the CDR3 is TGTGCCCTTTCGGTAGGGACTGGAAACACCATATATTTT. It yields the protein CALSVGTGNTIYF. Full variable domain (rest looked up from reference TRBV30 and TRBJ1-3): SQTIHQWPATLVQPVGSPLSLECTVEGTSNPNLYWYRQAAGRGLQLLFYSVGIGQISSEVPQNLSASRPQDRQFILSSKKLLLSDSGFYLCALSVGTGNTIYFGEGSWLTVV.

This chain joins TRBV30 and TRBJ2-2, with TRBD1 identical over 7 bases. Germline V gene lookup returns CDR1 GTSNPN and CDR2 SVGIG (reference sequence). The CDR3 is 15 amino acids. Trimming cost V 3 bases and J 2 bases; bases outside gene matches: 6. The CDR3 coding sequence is TGTGCCTGGAGAGGACAGGAAACAAACACCGGGGAGCTGTTTTTT. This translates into CAWRGQETNTGELFF.

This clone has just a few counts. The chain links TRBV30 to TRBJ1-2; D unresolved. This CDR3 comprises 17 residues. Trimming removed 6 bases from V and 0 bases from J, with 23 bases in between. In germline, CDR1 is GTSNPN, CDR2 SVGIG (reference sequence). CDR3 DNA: TGTGCCTGCCCGTTCCGCGAGAAGGTAGGCCCTAACTATGGCTACACCTTC. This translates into CACPFREKVGPNYGYTF. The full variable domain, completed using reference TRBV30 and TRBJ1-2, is SQTIHQWPATLVQPVGSPLSLECTVEGTSNPNLYWYRQAAGRGLQLLFYSVGIGQISSEVPQNLSASRPQDRQFILSSKKLLLSDSGFYLCACPFREKVGPNYGYTFGSGTRLTVV.

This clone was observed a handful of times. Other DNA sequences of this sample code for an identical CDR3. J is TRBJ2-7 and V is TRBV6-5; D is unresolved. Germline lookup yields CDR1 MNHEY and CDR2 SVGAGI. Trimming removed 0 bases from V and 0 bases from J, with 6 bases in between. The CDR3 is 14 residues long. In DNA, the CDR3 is TGTGCCAGCAGTTACTCCCCAGGCTCCTACGAGCAGTACTTC. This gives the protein CASSYSPGSYEQYF.

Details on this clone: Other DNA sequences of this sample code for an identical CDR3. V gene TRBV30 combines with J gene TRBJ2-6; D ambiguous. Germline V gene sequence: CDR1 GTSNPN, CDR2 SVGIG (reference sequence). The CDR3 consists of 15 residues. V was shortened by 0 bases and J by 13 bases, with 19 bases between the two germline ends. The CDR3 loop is CAWSVLSGGASVLTF. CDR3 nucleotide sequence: TGTGCCTGGAGTGTATTATCGGGCGGTGCCTCTGTCCTGACTTTC.

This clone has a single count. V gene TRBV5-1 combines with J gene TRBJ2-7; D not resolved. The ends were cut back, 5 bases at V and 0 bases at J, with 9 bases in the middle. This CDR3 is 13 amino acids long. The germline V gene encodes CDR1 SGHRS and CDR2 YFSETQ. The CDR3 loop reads CASSDPSSYEQYF. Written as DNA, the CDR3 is TGCGCCAGCAGTGACCCAAGCTCCTACGAGCAGTACTTC. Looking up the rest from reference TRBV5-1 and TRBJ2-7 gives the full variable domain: KAGVTQTPRYLIKTRGQQVTLSCSPISGHRSVSWYQQTPGQGLQFLFEYFSETQRNKGNFPGRFSGRQFSNSRSEMNVSTLELGDSALYLCASSDPSSYEQYFGPGTRLTVT.